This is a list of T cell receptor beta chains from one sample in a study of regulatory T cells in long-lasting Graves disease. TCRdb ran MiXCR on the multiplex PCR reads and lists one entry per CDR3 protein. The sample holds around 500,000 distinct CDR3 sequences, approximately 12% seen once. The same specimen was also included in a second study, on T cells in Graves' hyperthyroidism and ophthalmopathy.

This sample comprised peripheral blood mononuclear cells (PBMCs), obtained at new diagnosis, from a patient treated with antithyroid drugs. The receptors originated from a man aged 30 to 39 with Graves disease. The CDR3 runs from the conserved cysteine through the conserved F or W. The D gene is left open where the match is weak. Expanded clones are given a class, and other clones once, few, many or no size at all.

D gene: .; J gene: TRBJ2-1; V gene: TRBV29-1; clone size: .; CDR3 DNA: TGCAGCGTTGAAGGGGTTGGCGGCCTCTACAATGAGCAGTTCTTC; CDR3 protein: CSVEGVGGLYNEQFF
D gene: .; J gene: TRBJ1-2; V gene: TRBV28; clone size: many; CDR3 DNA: TGTGCCAGCAGTACCGGGGCCCTCTATGGCTACACCTTC; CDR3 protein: CASSTGALYGYTF
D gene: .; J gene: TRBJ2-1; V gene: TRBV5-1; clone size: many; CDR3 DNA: TGCGCCAGCAGCTTCCCCAACCCCGCCTACAATGAGCAGTTCTTC; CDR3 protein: CASSFPNPAYNEQFF
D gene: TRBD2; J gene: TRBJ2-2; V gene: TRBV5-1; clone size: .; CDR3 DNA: TGCGCCAGCAGCTTGGTGACTAGCGGGAGAATTGACACCGGGGAGCTGTTTTTT; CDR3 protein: CASSLVTSGRIDTGELFF
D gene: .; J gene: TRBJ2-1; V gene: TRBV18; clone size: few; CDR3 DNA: TGTGCCAGCTCACCGAGCAGCGGCGGGGACAATGAGCAGTTCTTC; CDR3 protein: CASSPSSGGDNEQFF
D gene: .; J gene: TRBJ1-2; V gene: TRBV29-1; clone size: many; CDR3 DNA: TGCAGCGTTGGAGGTGTAGGACAGCTCTATGGCTACACCTTC; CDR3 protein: CSVGGVGQLYGYTF
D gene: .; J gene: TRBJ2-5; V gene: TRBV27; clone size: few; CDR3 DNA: TGTGCCAGCGGGCAGGGGTGGGATGAGACCCAGTACTTC; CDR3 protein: CASGQGWDETQYF
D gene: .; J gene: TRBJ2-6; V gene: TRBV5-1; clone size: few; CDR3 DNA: TGCGCCAGCAGCCTCTTTGCGGGCCAGAGCTCTGGGGCCAACGTCCTGACTTTC; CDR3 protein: CASSLFAGQSSGANVLTF
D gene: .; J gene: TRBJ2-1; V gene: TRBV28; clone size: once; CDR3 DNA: TGTGCCACCCACGGGGGCGGAGGGTCCTACAATGAGCAGTTCTTC; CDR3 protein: CATHGGGGSYNEQFF
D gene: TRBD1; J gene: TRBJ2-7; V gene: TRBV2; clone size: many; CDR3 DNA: TGTGCCAGCAGGACCGGGACAGGGGGGTACGAGCAGTACTTC; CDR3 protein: CASRTGTGGYEQYF
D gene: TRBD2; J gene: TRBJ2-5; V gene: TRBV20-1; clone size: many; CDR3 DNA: TGCAGTGCCCCGCCTGCGGGAGGAGAGACCCAGTACTTC; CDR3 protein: CSAPPAGGETQYF
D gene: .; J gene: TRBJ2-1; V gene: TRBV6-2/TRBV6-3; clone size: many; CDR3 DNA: TGTGCCAGCAGCACACTAGGTCTTGAGCAGTTCTTC; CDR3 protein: CASSTLGLEQFF
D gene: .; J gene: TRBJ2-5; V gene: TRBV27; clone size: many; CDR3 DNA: TGTGCCAGCGGCCCAGATAGAGCAGTGACCCAGTACTTC; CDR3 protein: CASGPDRAVTQYF
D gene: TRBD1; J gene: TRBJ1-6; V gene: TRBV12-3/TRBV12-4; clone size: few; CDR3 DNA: TGTGCCAGCGGGACAGGGGGCGCGGGTTCACCCCTCCACTTT; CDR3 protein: CASGTGGAGSPLHF
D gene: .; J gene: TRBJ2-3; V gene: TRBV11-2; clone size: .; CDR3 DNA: TGTGCCAGCAGCTTAGCCACAGGACACACAGATACGCAGTATTTT; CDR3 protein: CASSLATGHTDTQYF
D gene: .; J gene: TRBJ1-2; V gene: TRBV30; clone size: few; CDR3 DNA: TGTGCCTGGAGACCCGGGATTTGGAACTATGGCTACACCTTC; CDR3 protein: CAWRPGIWNYGYTF
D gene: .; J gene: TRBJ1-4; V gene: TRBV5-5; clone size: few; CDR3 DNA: TGTGCCAGCAGCTTGGGAGGGACGGGTGAAAAACTGTTTTTT; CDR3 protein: CASSLGGTGEKLFF
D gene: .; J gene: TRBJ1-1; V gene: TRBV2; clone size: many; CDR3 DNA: TGTGCCAGCAGCTTACAGGCGAACACTGAAGCTTTCTTT; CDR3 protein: CASSLQANTEAFF
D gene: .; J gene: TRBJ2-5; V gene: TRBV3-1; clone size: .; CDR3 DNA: TGTGCCAGCAGCCAATCTAGCGCCTACAGAGAGACCCAGTACTTC; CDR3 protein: CASSQSSAYRETQYF
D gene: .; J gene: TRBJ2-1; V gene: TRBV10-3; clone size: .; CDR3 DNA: TGTGCCATCAGTGACAGGCTAGAGCATGAGCAGTTCTTC; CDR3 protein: CAISDRLEHEQFF
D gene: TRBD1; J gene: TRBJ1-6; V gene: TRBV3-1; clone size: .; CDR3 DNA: TGTGCCAGCAGCGAGATGGGACAGGCTAATTCACCCCTCCACTTT; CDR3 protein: CASSEMGQANSPLHF
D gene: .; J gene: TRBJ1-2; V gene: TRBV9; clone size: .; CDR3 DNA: TGTGCCAGCAGGCCGGGGGGGGGCGCGGGAGGCGGCTACACCTTC; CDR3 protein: CASRPGGGAGGGYTF
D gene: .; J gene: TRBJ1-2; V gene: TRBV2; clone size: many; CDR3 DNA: TGTGCCAGCAACCAGGGCTCTGGCTATGGCTACACCTTC; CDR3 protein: CASNQGSGYGYTF
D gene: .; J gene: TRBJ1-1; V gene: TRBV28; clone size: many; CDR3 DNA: TGTGCCAGCAGTACCCAAGGAAGGCGGGTGGAAGCTTTCTTT; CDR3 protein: CASSTQGRRVEAFF
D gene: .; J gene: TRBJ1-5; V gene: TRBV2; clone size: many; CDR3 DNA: TGTGCCAGCAGTGAGACCCCCTACGGCAATCAGCCCCAGCATTTT; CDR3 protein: CASSETPYGNQPQHF
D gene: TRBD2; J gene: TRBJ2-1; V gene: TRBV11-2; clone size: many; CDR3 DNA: TGTGCCAGCAGCTTAGGTACTAGCGGGACCTCTTACTACAATGAGCAGTTCTTC; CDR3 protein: CASSLGTSGTSYYNEQFF
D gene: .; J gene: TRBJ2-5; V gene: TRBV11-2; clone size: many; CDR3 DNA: TGTGCCAGCAGCCTGGGACGTATCCAAGAGACCCAGTACTTC; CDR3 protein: CASSLGRIQETQYF
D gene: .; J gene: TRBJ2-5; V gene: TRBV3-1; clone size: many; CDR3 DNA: TGTGCCAGCAGCCAATGGCAGGAGCTTGAGACCCAGTACTTC; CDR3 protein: CASSQWQELETQYF
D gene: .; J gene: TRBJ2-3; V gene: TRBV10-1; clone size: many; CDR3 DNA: TGCGCCAGCAGTGAGTCGAAAAAAGGCACAGATACGCAGTATTTT; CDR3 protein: CASSESKKGTDTQYF
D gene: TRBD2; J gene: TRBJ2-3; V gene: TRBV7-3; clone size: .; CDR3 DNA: TGTGCCAGCAGCGGGGTTAGCGGGGTACCAGATACGCAGTATTTT; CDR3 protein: CASSGVSGVPDTQYF
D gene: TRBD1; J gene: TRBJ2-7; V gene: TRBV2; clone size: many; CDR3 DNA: TGTGCCAGCAGTGAGACAGGGGGCCAATCCTACGAGCAGTACTTC; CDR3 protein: CASSETGGQSYEQYF
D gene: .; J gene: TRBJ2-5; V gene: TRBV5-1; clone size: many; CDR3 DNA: TGCGCCAGCAGCTTTTACGGGGAGACCCAGTACTTC; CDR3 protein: CASSFYGETQYF
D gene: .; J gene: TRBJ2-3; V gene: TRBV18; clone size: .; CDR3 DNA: TGTGCCAGCTCCCCACCGTGGGCAGATACGCAGTATTTT; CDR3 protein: CASSPPWADTQYF
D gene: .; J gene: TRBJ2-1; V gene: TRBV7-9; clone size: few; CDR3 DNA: TGTGCCAGCAGCGAACAACGATTCAGAGTAACCCTAATGATGGGTGAGCAGTTCTTC; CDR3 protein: CASSEQRFRVTLMMGEQFF
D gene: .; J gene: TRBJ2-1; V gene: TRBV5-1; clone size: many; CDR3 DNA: TGCGCCAGCTCAGCCGGGACGGCCTACAATGAGCAGTTCTTC; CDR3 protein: CASSAGTAYNEQFF
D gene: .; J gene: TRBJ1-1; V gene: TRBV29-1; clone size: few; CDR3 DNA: TGCAGCGGCTCGTCACAGGGAGACACTGAAGCTTTCTTT; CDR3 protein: CSGSSQGDTEAFF
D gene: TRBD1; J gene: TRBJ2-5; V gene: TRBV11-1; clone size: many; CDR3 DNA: TGTGCCAGCAGCCTCCGGGACAGGGGGTTTGAGACCCAGTACTTC; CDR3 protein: CASSLRDRGFETQYF
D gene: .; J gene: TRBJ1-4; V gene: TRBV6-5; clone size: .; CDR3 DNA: TGTGCCAGCAGTTACCGCCTTAAAGGGGAAAAACTGTTTTTT; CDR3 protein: CASSYRLKGEKLFF
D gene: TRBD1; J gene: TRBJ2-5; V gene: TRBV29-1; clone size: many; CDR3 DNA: TGCAGGGCCGGGACAGGGGCCAGGGGTGACCAGTACTTC; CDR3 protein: CRAGTGARGDQYF
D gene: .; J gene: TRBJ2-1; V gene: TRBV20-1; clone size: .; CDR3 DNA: TGCAGCTACCGGGACACCTCCGGGCCAAGCGGTGGTGAGCAGTTCTTC; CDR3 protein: CSYRDTSGPSGGEQFF
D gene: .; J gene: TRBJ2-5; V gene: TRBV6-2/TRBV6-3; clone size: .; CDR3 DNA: TGTGCCAGCAGTTACTCACGGGGGGCTGGGGAGACCCAGTACTTC; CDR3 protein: CASSYSRGAGETQYF